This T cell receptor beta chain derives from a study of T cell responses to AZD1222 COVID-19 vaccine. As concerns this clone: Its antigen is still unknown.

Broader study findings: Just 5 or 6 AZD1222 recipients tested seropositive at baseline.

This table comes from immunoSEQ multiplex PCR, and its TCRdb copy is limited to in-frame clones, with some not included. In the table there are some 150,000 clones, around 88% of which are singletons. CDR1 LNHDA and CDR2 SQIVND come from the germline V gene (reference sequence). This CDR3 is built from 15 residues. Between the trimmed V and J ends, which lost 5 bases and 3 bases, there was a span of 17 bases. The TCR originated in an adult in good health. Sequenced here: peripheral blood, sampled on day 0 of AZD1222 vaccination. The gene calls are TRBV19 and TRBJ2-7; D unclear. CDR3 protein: CASSPLKNSLYEQYF. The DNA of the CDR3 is TGTGCCAGTAGTCCCCTGAAGAACAGCCTCTACGAGCAGTACTTC.